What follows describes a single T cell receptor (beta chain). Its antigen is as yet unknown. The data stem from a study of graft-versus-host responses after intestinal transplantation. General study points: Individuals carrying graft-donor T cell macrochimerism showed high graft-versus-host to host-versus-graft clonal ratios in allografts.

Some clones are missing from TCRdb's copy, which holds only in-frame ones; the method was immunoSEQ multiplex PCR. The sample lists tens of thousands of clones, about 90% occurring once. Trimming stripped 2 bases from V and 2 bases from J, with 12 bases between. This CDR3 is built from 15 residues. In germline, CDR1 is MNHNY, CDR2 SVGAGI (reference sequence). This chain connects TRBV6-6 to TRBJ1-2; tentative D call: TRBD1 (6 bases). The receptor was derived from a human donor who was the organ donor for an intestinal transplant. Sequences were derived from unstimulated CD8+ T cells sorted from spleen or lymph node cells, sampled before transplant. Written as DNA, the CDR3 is TGTGCCAGCAGTTACGTCCTGGACAGCAACTATGGCTACACCTTC. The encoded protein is CASSYVLDSNYGYTF.